At least ten counts were recorded for the clone carrying this T cell receptor beta chain. Its target is not known. This record comes from a study of T-cell reconstitution after alpha-beta-depleted transplantation in children. General study results and limits: Some patients' high day-60 TCRbeta diversity was attributed to recipient cells surviving conditioning. T-cell counts and diversity were attributed mostly to newly produced T cells one year after transplant.

Germline values: CDR1 SGHAT, CDR2 FQNNGV. Trimming pared 1 base from V and 4 bases from J, leaving 12 bases between. This CDR3 has 15 amino acids. Preparing the TCRbeta library involved the use of unique molecular identifiers. TCRdb reprocessed the PCR reads with MiXCR, giving one entry per CDR3 protein. The sample lists hundreds of thousands of distinct CDR3 sequences, 10% to 15% occurring once. The sequence derives from a male patient aged 5 to 17 who had a stem cell transplant for acute myeloid leukemia, so the T cells may come from the graft donor. The J gene is TRBJ2-3, the V gene TRBV11-2; no firm D call. The material sequenced was PBMCs, mostly from graft donor cells, taken 360 days after TCRalphabeta/CD19-depleted stem cell transplant. The CDR3 DNA is TGTGCCAGCAGCTTAGTAAGGGCGAAAGCAGATACGCAGTATTTT. This sequence encodes CASSLVRAKADTQYF. The full variable domain, completed using reference TRBV11-2 and TRBJ2-3, is EAGVAQSPRYKIIEKRQSVAFWCNPISGHATLYWYQQILGQGPKLLIQFQNNGVVDDSQLPKDRFSAERLKGVDSTLKIQPAKLEDSAVYLCASSLVRAKADTQYFGPGTRLTVL.